These T cell receptor beta chains were read from a single sample in a study of T cell repertoires in cytomegalovirus infection. These TCRs are of unknown antigen specificity. From the reads, TCRdb called clonotypes with MiXCR, one entry per CDR3 protein. The table includes about 890,000 distinct CDR3 sequences, roughly 31% detected once. This specimen was cultured CD8+ T cells from PBMCs, taken from culture after CMV antigen stimulation. The receptor source for this set is a human donor in good health (CMV status not recorded). Some clones in this sample may be carry-over from other donors' samples. Both conserved end residues are part of each CDR3. A D gene is named only where the DNA matches it firmly. Some rows mark clone size as missing; the rest say once, few, many or name a class of expanded clone.

clone size: NA
V gene: TRBV7-9
D gene: TRBD1
J gene: TRBJ1-3
CDR3 DNA: TGTGCCAGCAGCTTAGCGCGACAGGGTATTGGAAACACCATATATTTT
CDR3 protein: CASSLARQGIGNTIYF

clone size: few
V gene: TRBV6-5
D gene: TRBD1
J gene: TRBJ2-5
CDR3 DNA: TGTGCCAGCAGTATCACACAGGGGGCAGGAGAGACCCAGTACTTC
CDR3 protein: CASSITQGAGETQYF

clone size: few
V gene: TRBV15
D gene: TRBD1
J gene: TRBJ1-6
CDR3 DNA: TGTGCCACCCAGCGCCAGGGGGGTAATTCACCCCTCCACTTT
CDR3 protein: CATQRQGGNSPLHF

clone size: few
V gene: TRBV4-1
D gene: NA
J gene: TRBJ1-4
CDR3 DNA: TGCGCCAGCAGCCAAGTTATCAGGGATGAAAAACTGTTTTTT
CDR3 protein: CASSQVIRDEKLFF

clone size: many
V gene: TRBV7-9
D gene: NA
J gene: TRBJ2-1
CDR3 DNA: TGTGCCAGCAGCTTCGGTGGGCCCGCGTATGTATACAATGAGCAGTTCTTC
CDR3 protein: CASSFGGPAYVYNEQFF

clone size: few
V gene: TRBV5-1
D gene: TRBD1
J gene: TRBJ2-3
CDR3 DNA: TGCGCCAGCAGCTCTACGGACAGGGGGCTTCAAGATACGCAGTATTTT
CDR3 protein: CASSSTDRGLQDTQYF

clone size: NA
V gene: TRBV5-8
D gene: NA
J gene: TRBJ2-1
CDR3 DNA: TGTGCCAGCAGCGTACTGGCGAATGAGCAGTTCTTC
CDR3 protein: CASSVLANEQFF

clone size: once
V gene: TRBV4-1
D gene: TRBD1
J gene: TRBJ2-1
CDR3 DNA: TGCGCCAGCAGCCAAGCCGGGACAGGGAATGAGCAGTTCTTC
CDR3 protein: CASSQAGTGNEQFF

clone size: NA
V gene: TRBV15
D gene: NA
J gene: TRBJ2-7
CDR3 DNA: TGTGCCACCAGCAGAGCGCGGACGGCTCCCTACGAGCAGTACTTC
CDR3 protein: CATSRARTAPYEQYF

clone size: few
V gene: TRBV5-4
D gene: TRBD2
J gene: TRBJ2-5
CDR3 DNA: TGTGCCAGCAGCTTTTCGCCGCTAGCGGAAGAGACCCAGTACTTC
CDR3 protein: CASSFSPLAEETQYF

clone size: NA
V gene: TRBV7-6
D gene: NA
J gene: TRBJ2-7
CDR3 DNA: TGTGCCAGCAGCCTCCAGAGGGCCTACGAGCAGTACTTC
CDR3 protein: CASSLQRAYEQYF

clone size: NA
V gene: TRBV4-2
D gene: TRBD2
J gene: TRBJ2-5
CDR3 DNA: TGTGCCAGCAGCCAAGAGTGGCGGACTAGCTTGGAGACCCAGTACTTC
CDR3 protein: CASSQEWRTSLETQYF

clone size: few
V gene: TRBV20-1
D gene: NA
J gene: TRBJ2-3
CDR3 DNA: TGCAGTGTTCCCGTGGATACGCAGTATTTT
CDR3 protein: CSVPVDTQYF

clone size: NA
V gene: TRBV5-8
D gene: TRBD2
J gene: TRBJ2-5
CDR3 DNA: TGTGCCAGCAGCTCCCAAAGCCTTGGACTAGTGGAAGAGACCCAGTACTTC
CDR3 protein: CASSSQSLGLVEETQYF

clone size: many
V gene: TRBV7-6
D gene: NA
J gene: TRBJ1-1
CDR3 DNA: TGTGCCAGCAGCGGAGACCCGCGGGGGGGAGCTTTCTTT
CDR3 protein: CASSGDPRGGAFF

clone size: few
V gene: TRBV14
D gene: TRBD1
J gene: TRBJ2-1
CDR3 DNA: TGTGCCAGCAGCCGAGGACAGGGACCCTCCTACAATGAGCAGTTCTTC
CDR3 protein: CASSRGQGPSYNEQFF

clone size: few
V gene: TRBV7-2
D gene: NA
J gene: TRBJ2-2
CDR3 DNA: TGTGCCAGCAGCGGCAGGGAGAGGGGTTACACCGGGGAGCTGTTTTTT
CDR3 protein: CASSGRERGYTGELFF

clone size: many
V gene: TRBV7-6
D gene: TRBD2
J gene: TRBJ2-3
CDR3 DNA: TGTGCCAGCAGCCCCGGACTAGCGGGGGGGAGCACAGATACGCAGTATTTT
CDR3 protein: CASSPGLAGGSTDTQYF

clone size: few
V gene: TRBV7-9
D gene: NA
J gene: TRBJ2-5
CDR3 DNA: TGTGCCAGCAGCTCGAACAGGGTCCAAGAGACCCAGTACTTC
CDR3 protein: CASSSNRVQETQYF

clone size: NA
V gene: TRBV2
D gene: NA
J gene: TRBJ1-6
CDR3 DNA: TGTGCCAGCAAACCGGGACTGATCAATTCACCCCTCCACTTT
CDR3 protein: CASKPGLINSPLHF

clone size: few
V gene: TRBV2
D gene: NA
J gene: TRBJ1-1
CDR3 DNA: TGTGCCACTCTGGAGGGCCGGATGAACACTGAAGCTTTCTTT
CDR3 protein: CATLEGRMNTEAFF

clone size: few
V gene: TRBV7-9
D gene: NA
J gene: TRBJ1-2
CDR3 DNA: TGTGCCAGCAGCTTAGGGGCCAATCAAGGCTACACCTTC
CDR3 protein: CASSLGANQGYTF

clone size: NA
V gene: TRBV6-1
D gene: NA
J gene: TRBJ1-6
CDR3 DNA: TGTGCCAGCAGTGCGACAGGTGGGAATTCACCCCTCCACTTT
CDR3 protein: CASSATGGNSPLHF

clone size: once
V gene: TRBV2
D gene: NA
J gene: TRBJ2-5
CDR3 DNA: TGTGCCAGCAGTTCCCTGTGGGGGCAAGAGACCCAGTACTTC
CDR3 protein: CASSSLWGQETQYF

clone size: NA
V gene: TRBV6-2/TRBV6-3
D gene: NA
J gene: TRBJ1-1
CDR3 DNA: TGTGCCAGCAGTTCCCTTGGGGCCTACACTGAAGCTTTCTTT
CDR3 protein: CASSSLGAYTEAFF

clone size: NA
V gene: TRBV7-9
D gene: NA
J gene: TRBJ1-6
CDR3 DNA: TGTGCCAGCAGCTTTAGTCCAAATTCACCCCTCCACTTT
CDR3 protein: CASSFSPNSPLHF

clone size: NA
V gene: TRBV9
D gene: NA
J gene: TRBJ2-2
CDR3 DNA: TGTGCCAGCAGCGTAGAAGGGACACTAGGTCCCGGGGAGCTGTTTTTT
CDR3 protein: CASSVEGTLGPGELFF

clone size: many
V gene: TRBV10-3
D gene: TRBD1
J gene: TRBJ1-2
CDR3 DNA: TGTGCCATCAGTGAGTCGGGGACAGGGACCTATGGCTACACCTTC
CDR3 protein: CAISESGTGTYGYTF

clone size: many
V gene: TRBV6-5
D gene: NA
J gene: TRBJ1-1
CDR3 DNA: TGTGCCAGCAGTTACTCGATAGGGGGTTCGGACACTGAAGCTTTCTTT
CDR3 protein: CASSYSIGGSDTEAFF

clone size: few
V gene: TRBV7-2
D gene: TRBD2
J gene: TRBJ2-5
CDR3 DNA: TGTGCCAGCGCTCCCTTTATAGAGCGGGGGCAAGAGACCCAGTACTTC
CDR3 protein: CASAPFIERGQETQYF

clone size: NA
V gene: TRBV12-3/TRBV12-4
D gene: TRBD2
J gene: TRBJ2-2
CDR3 DNA: TGTGCCAGCAGCCCTGTCCTAGCGGGGGGGCCCACCGGGGAGCTGTTTTTT
CDR3 protein: CASSPVLAGGPTGELFF

clone size: NA
V gene: TRBV4-1
D gene: NA
J gene: TRBJ1-1
CDR3 DNA: TGCGCCAGCAGCCAAGTTGAAGGCCAGGGGATGTATGCTTTCTTT
CDR3 protein: CASSQVEGQGMYAFF

clone size: few
V gene: TRBV12-5
D gene: TRBD1
J gene: TRBJ2-5
CDR3 DNA: TGTGCTAGTGCCTCCGGACAGGGGAGTCAAGAGACCCAGTACTTC
CDR3 protein: CASASGQGSQETQYF

clone size: NA
V gene: TRBV7-8
D gene: NA
J gene: TRBJ1-6
CDR3 DNA: TGTGCCAGCAGCACTCGGACAGCTAGCTCCTATAATTCACCCCTCCACTTT
CDR3 protein: CASSTRTASSYNSPLHF

clone size: NA
V gene: TRBV6-1
D gene: NA
J gene: TRBJ1-1
CDR3 DNA: TGTGCCAGCAGTGAATGGCGCCAGAACACTGAAGCTTTCTTT
CDR3 protein: CASSEWRQNTEAFF

clone size: NA
V gene: TRBV5-5
D gene: NA
J gene: TRBJ1-5
CDR3 DNA: TGTGCCAGCAGCCGGGACTGGCCGCAGGGCAATCAGCCCCAGCATTTT
CDR3 protein: CASSRDWPQGNQPQHF

clone size: NA
V gene: TRBV20-1
D gene: NA
J gene: TRBJ2-2
CDR3 DNA: TGCAGTGCTAGGGTTCAGCAAACGAGCACCGGGGAGCTGTTTTTT
CDR3 protein: CSARVQQTSTGELFF

clone size: NA
V gene: TRBV12-3/TRBV12-4
D gene: NA
J gene: TRBJ2-5
CDR3 DNA: TGTGCCAACAAGACGGGGGAGGAGACCCAGTACTTC
CDR3 protein: CANKTGEETQYF

clone size: NA
V gene: TRBV12-3/TRBV12-4
D gene: TRBD1
J gene: TRBJ2-3
CDR3 DNA: TGTGCCAGCACCGGACAGGGGATCACAGATACGCAGTATTTT
CDR3 protein: CASTGQGITDTQYF

clone size: few
V gene: TRBV7-3
D gene: NA
J gene: TRBJ2-5
CDR3 DNA: TGTGCCAGCAGCTCGCAGGGTTCCCGCGGGGAGACCCAGTACTTC
CDR3 protein: CASSSQGSRGETQYF

clone size: NA
V gene: TRBV4-3
D gene: NA
J gene: TRBJ1-1
CDR3 DNA: TGCACCAGCAGCCAAGAAACAGGGCGAGGTGAAGCTTTCTTT
CDR3 protein: CTSSQETGRGEAFF

clone size: NA
V gene: TRBV5-1
D gene: NA
J gene: TRBJ1-2
CDR3 DNA: TGCGCCAGCAGCGGTGAATTGGGGGGCGACTATGGCTACACCTTC
CDR3 protein: CASSGELGGDYGYTF

clone size: few
V gene: TRBV7-9
D gene: NA
J gene: TRBJ2-3
CDR3 DNA: TGTGCCAGTTTAGATGGGACTTCCCTCGATACGCAGTATTTT
CDR3 protein: CASLDGTSLDTQYF

clone size: NA
V gene: TRBV5-1
D gene: NA
J gene: TRBJ2-7
CDR3 DNA: TGCGCCAGCAGCTTGACTAGCCCTCCCTACGAGCAGTACTTC
CDR3 protein: CASSLTSPPYEQYF

clone size: few
V gene: TRBV4-1
D gene: NA
J gene: TRBJ1-2
CDR3 DNA: TGCGCCAGCAGCCAGGGGCCGTCGGCTGACAGCTCGTATCTTGGCTACACCTTC
CDR3 protein: CASSQGPSADSSYLGYTF

clone size: NA
V gene: TRBV7-2
D gene: NA
J gene: TRBJ2-7
CDR3 DNA: TGTGTCAGCAGCTTAGGTGGCTACGAGCAGTACTTC
CDR3 protein: CVSSLGGYEQYF

clone size: NA
V gene: TRBV12-3/TRBV12-4
D gene: NA
J gene: TRBJ1-2
CDR3 DNA: TGTGCCAGCAGTTTCGGGGCGCACTATGGCTACACCTTC
CDR3 protein: CASSFGAHYGYTF

clone size: NA
V gene: TRBV4-2
D gene: TRBD1
J gene: TRBJ1-1
CDR3 DNA: TGTGCCAGCAGCCAGGGACCGGGACAGGGGAACACTGAAGCTTTCTTT
CDR3 protein: CASSQGPGQGNTEAFF

clone size: NA
V gene: TRBV28
D gene: NA
J gene: TRBJ2-1
CDR3 DNA: TGTGCCAGCAGTTTAGGGCCAGTGGATGAGCAGTTCTTC
CDR3 protein: CASSLGPVDEQFF

clone size: many
V gene: TRBV6-2/TRBV6-3
D gene: TRBD2
J gene: TRBJ2-1
CDR3 DNA: TGTGCCAGCAGGGGTAGCGGGGGGAGTGGAGAGCAGTTCTTC
CDR3 protein: CASRGSGGSGEQFF

clone size: NA
V gene: TRBV6-6
D gene: NA
J gene: TRBJ1-1
CDR3 DNA: TGTGCCAGCAGCGTGGGGGGGGAGAACACTGAAGCTTTCTTT
CDR3 protein: CASSVGGENTEAFF

clone size: few
V gene: TRBV7-9
D gene: TRBD1
J gene: TRBJ1-5
CDR3 DNA: TGTGCCAGCAGCCGCGGACAGGTTCAGCCCCAGCATTTT
CDR3 protein: CASSRGQVQPQHF

clone size: few
V gene: TRBV7-3
D gene: NA
J gene: TRBJ2-2
CDR3 DNA: TGTGCCAGCAGCTTAACGAAGAACACCGGGGAGCTGTTTTTT
CDR3 protein: CASSLTKNTGELFF

clone size: few
V gene: TRBV12-5
D gene: NA
J gene: TRBJ1-1
CDR3 DNA: TGTGCTAGTGGTTGGGACGGAGAGAACACTGAAGCTTTCTTT
CDR3 protein: CASGWDGENTEAFF

clone size: few
V gene: TRBV29-1
D gene: TRBD1
J gene: TRBJ1-1
CDR3 DNA: TGCAGCGCGGCCCCGGGACAGGGTTTTGAAGCTTTCTTT
CDR3 protein: CSAAPGQGFEAFF

clone size: few
V gene: TRBV10-3
D gene: NA
J gene: TRBJ1-2
CDR3 DNA: TGTGCCATCAGTGATGGGGCTGGCTACACCTTC
CDR3 protein: CAISDGAGYTF